This TCR beta chain was observed in a study of shared clonotypes between healthy human individuals. Whole-study results and caveats: All-four-donor shared clonotypes had higher generation probabilities than non-shared clonotypes did. Naive subsets usually exceeded memory subsets in estimated richness.

Trimming took 5 bases from V and 1 from J, leaving 12 bases between them. CDR3 size: 14 residues. Germline assignment: CDR1 MDHEN and CDR2 SYDVKM. In regard to this clone: Its antigen is as yet unknown.

TCRdb's table, derived via immunoSEQ multiplex PCR, lists solely in-frame clones and lacks some. There are 2.3 million or so clones in the sample; 90% to 95% occur only once, and 0.3% to 0.4% lies in the top ten. The sample comprised naive CD4+ T cells from PBMCs. Noted subset: CD45RA+ positively selected. The clonotype was recovered from a man between 18 and 29 years old in good health. Some clones in this sample may be carry-over from other donors' samples. The chain carries TRBV28 and TRBJ2-7; D unresolved. The CDR3: CASSLIRQSYEQYF. In DNA, the CDR3 is TGTGCCAGCAGTCTAATCCGACAATCCTACGAGCAGTACTTC.